This T cell receptor (beta chain) was observed in a study of cytomegalovirus exposure and HLA in healthy donors. The PCR contained 60 Vbeta and 13 Jbeta primers. Using immunoSEQ multiplex PCR, the repertoire was profiled, and TCRdb retains in-frame clones only, with some absent. This sample has about 200,000 clones, with about 85% found just once. Healthy bone marrow donors formed the donor group. As regards this clone: Its antigen is as yet unknown.

The study's findings and limits: In vitro, three CMV-associated chains proved specific for CMV antigens. It is likely that the observed cluster of highly shared sequence variants was a sequencing artifact. No immune exposure information besides CMV serostatus was available.

The CDR3 is 13 amino acids. Germline V gene lookup returns CDR1 SGHRS and CDR2 YFSETQ. With V trimmed by 4 bases and J by 9 bases, 6 bases remained unmatched. The source of this sequence is a woman aged 50 to 65 in good health and CMV-seronegative. Sequenced material: PBMCs. V is TRBV5-1 and J is TRBJ2-1; 8 bases agree with TRBD2. This CDR3 reads CASSKALAGEQFF. CDR3 nucleotides: TGCGCCAGCAGCAAGGCTCTAGCGGGTGAGCAGTTCTTC.